This record covers a single T cell receptor beta chain. This table comes from immunoSEQ multiplex PCR, and its TCRdb copy is limited to in-frame clones, with some not included. The data show 75,000 to 85,000 clones, approximately 90% seen once. This CDR3 is built from 16 residues. Germline V gene lookup returns CDR1 LNHDA and CDR2 SQIVND (reference sequence). With V trimmed by 4 bases and J by 8 bases, 12 bases remained unmatched. The data were taken from a study of resident and recirculating memory T cells in vitiligo. The receptor was derived from a male donor with vitiligo. The material sequenced was blood. The rearrangement uses TRBV19 and TRBJ2-1; TRBD2 agrees at 9 bases. CDR3 nucleotides: TGTGCCAGTAGTACGCAGGGCGGGAGGGCCGGCGATGAGCAGTTCTTC. It codes for CASSTQGGRAGDEQFF.